This T cell receptor (beta chain) stems from a study of OX40 agonist ivuxolimab in advanced cancers. Data came from immunoSEQ multiplex PCR; TCRdb stores just in-frame clones and leaves some out. In the table there are approximately 74,000 clones, 75% to 95% of which are singletons. V shed 9 bases and J shed 7 bases, with 15 bases lying between them. The CDR3 extends over 13 amino acids. CDR1 and CDR2 (germline): MNHNS, SASEGT. Sequencing used CD4+ or CD8+ T cells sorted from blood, obtained in a trial of the OX40 agonist ivuxolimab. This receptor was obtained from an adult with an advanced solid tumor such as melanoma, head and neck, liver or kidney cancer. The chain recombines TRBV6-1 with TRBJ1-4, with D tentatively TRBD1 (5 bases). DNA for the CDR3: TGTGCCAGTAGAACAGGCGGGAGTGAAAAACTGTTTTTT. It encodes CASRTGGSEKLFF.